This TCR beta chain is from a study of early T cells in non-severe SARS-CoV-2 infection. TCRdb reanalysed the 5' RACE reads using MiXCR and keeps one entry per CDR3 protein. The data hold 70,000 to 90,000 distinct CDR3 sequences, with 9.5% to 15% observed a single time. This CDR3 is 14 amino acids long. Germline V lookup: CDR1 SGHTA, CDR2 FQGNSA. Between the trimmed V and J ends, which lost 1 base and 0 bases, there was a span of 7 bases. Sequencing input: whole blood. This chain links TRBV7-2 with TRBJ2-7, with D uncertain. This clonotype was obtained from an adult who was a healthcare worker with PCR-confirmed SARS-CoV-2 infection or an uninfected control (not recorded which). The CDR3 DNA is TGTGCCAGCAGCTTAGTACTCCTCTCCTACGAGCAGTACTTC. Translated: CASSLVLLSYEQYF.